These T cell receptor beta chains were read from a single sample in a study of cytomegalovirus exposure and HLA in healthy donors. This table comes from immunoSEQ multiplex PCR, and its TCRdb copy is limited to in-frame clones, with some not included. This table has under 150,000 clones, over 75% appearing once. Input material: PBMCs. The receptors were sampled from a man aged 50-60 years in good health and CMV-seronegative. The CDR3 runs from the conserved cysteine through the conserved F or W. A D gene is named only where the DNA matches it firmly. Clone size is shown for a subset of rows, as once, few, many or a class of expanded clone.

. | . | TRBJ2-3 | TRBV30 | CAWRPLGTSTDTQYF | TGTGCCTGGAGGCCCCTAGGGACTAGCACAGATACGCAGTATTTT
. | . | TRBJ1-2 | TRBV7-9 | CASSDKSGLDGYTF | TGTGCCAGCAGCGATAAATCAGGGCTAGATGGCTACACCTTC
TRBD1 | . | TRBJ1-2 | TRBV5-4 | CASSSRTGIENGYTF | TGTGCCAGCAGCTCGAGGACAGGGATCGAGAATGGCTACACCTTC
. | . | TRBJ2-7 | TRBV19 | CASSILGGPGSEQYF | TGTGCCAGTAGTATACTGGGCGGGCCGGGGAGCGAGCAGTACTTC
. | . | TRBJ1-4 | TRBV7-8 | CASSPGGRLGEKLFF | TGTGCCAGCAGCCCTGGAGGCAGACTGGGGGAAAAACTGTTTTTT
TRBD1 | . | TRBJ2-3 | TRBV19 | CATGQGTVDTQYF | TGTGCCACGGGACAGGGGACCGTAGATACGCAGTATTTT
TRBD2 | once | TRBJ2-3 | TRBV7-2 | CASSLSSGRTHTQYF | TGTGCCAGCAGCTTATCGAGCGGGAGGACGCATACGCAGTATTTT
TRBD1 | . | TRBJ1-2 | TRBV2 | CASSGQGASNYGYTF | TGTGCCAGCAGTGGACAGGGGGCTTCTAACTATGGCTACACCTTC
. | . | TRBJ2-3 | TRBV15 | CATSRDLGGTDTQYF | TGTGCCACCAGCAGAGACCTGGGGGGTACAGATACGCAGTATTTT
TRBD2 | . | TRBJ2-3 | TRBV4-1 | CASATSGSRTDTQYF | TGCGCCAGCGCCACTAGCGGGAGTAGAACAGATACGCAGTATTTT
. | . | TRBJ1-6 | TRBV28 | CASSFPQGINSPLHF | TGTGCCAGCAGTTTCCCGCAGGGGATTAATTCACCCCTCCACTTT
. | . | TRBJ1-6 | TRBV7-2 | CASSKGGAVYNSPLHF | TGTGCCAGCAGCAAGGGGGGGGCAGTGTATAATTCACCCCTCCACTTT
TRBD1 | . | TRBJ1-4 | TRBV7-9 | CASSKADRGYEKLFF | TGTGCCAGCAGCAAGGCTGACAGGGGCTATGAAAAACTGTTTTTT
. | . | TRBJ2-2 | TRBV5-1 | CASSWGQNTGELFF | TGCGCCAGCAGTTGGGGACAGAACACCGGGGAGCTGTTTTTT
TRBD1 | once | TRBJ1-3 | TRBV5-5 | CASSPTRQGSGNTIYF | TGTGCCAGCAGCCCGACCAGACAGGGCTCTGGAAACACCATATATTTT
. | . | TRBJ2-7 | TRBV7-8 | CATRGSTYEQYF | TGTGCCACCAGGGGCAGTACCTACGAGCAGTACTTC